A selection of T cell receptor beta chains follows, all from one sample in a study of blood T cell repertoires in COVID-19. Profiling relied on immunoSEQ multiplex PCR, and the TCRdb table lists in-frame clones only, not all of them. Of about 74,000 clones in the sample, about 86% were seen once. Sequenced: peripheral blood. The receptor source for this set is a woman of 80 years or more with acute or convalescent COVID-19. CDR3s leave out the opening cysteine and the closing phenylalanine or tryptophan. Fields, in order: D gene, clone size, V gene, CDR3 protein. A D gene is named only where the DNA matches it firmly. Expanded clones are given a class, and other clones once, few, many or no size at all.

d_gene: TRBD1
abundance: .
v_gene: TRBV12-3/TRBV12-4
CDR3aa: ASRDSRPGSF

d_gene: .
abundance: .
v_gene: TRBV9
CDR3aa: ASSVAIITSYNEQF

d_gene: TRBD1
abundance: .
v_gene: TRBV19
CDR3aa: ASSKEGALNYGYT

d_gene: .
abundance: .
v_gene: TRBV10-2
CDR3aa: ASEDFPFTDTQY

d_gene: TRBD1
abundance: .
v_gene: TRBV6-5
CDR3aa: ASTLDRSETQY

d_gene: .
abundance: .
v_gene: TRBV10-1
CDR3aa: ASSDPPFAGNTGELF

d_gene: TRBD1
abundance: .
v_gene: TRBV7-8
CDR3aa: ASSLTDRAHYGYT

d_gene: TRBD1
abundance: .
v_gene: TRBV19
CDR3aa: ASSKLRDRTSNQPQH

d_gene: TRBD1
abundance: .
v_gene: TRBV18
CDR3aa: ASSRQGVSNQPQH

d_gene: .
abundance: .
v_gene: TRBV7-3
CDR3aa: ASSFGQSYGYT

d_gene: .
abundance: .
v_gene: TRBV11-3
CDR3aa: ASSTGDSSYNEQF

d_gene: .
abundance: .
v_gene: TRBV7-2
CDR3aa: ASSLDGGQVYEQY

d_gene: TRBD1
abundance: .
v_gene: TRBV6-6
CDR3aa: ASRWLVGTGDNEQF

d_gene: .
abundance: .
v_gene: TRBV11-3
CDR3aa: ASSLDSVTRNTGELF

d_gene: .
abundance: once
v_gene: TRBV6-5
CDR3aa: ASSYSWSSHNYGYT

d_gene: .
abundance: once
v_gene: TRBV19
CDR3aa: ASSVTATDTQY

d_gene: TRBD1
abundance: .
v_gene: TRBV5-1
CDR3aa: ASSLGQGIADTQY

d_gene: TRBD2
abundance: once
v_gene: TRBV5-4
CDR3aa: ASSLGTSGAQETQY

d_gene: .
abundance: .
v_gene: TRBV19
CDR3aa: ASSGGEKLF